A selection of T cell receptor beta chains follows, all from one sample in a study of T cell repertoires in cytomegalovirus infection. TCRdb reprocessed the reads via MiXCR and lists one record per CDR3 protein. The sample lists approximately 500,000 distinct CDR3 sequences, about 33% occurring once. These receptors lack a known antigen. This material consisted of cultured PBMCs, taken from culture after CMV antigen stimulation. Source of these receptors: a human donor in good health (CMV status not recorded). Some clones in this sample may be carry-over from other donors' samples. The CDR3 runs from the conserved cysteine through the conserved F or W. Fields, in order: J gene, clone size, V gene, D gene, CDR3 DNA, CDR3 protein. A D gene is named only where the DNA matches it firmly. The size entry is marked missing in some rows and otherwise reads once, few, many or a size class.

>TRBJ1-1|.|TRBV6-5|.
TGTGCCAGCTATAGGGCAGGGATGGGCACTGAAGCTTTCTTT
CASYRAGMGTEAFF
>TRBJ2-2|few|TRBV20-1|.
TGCAGTGCTAGAGATTACCTGGCTCGGGAGCTGTTTTTT
CSARDYLARELFF
>TRBJ2-1|.|TRBV12-3/TRBV12-4|.
TGTGCCAGCAGTCTAAAGCGGACAGAAACCTACAATGAGCAGTTCTTC
CASSLKRTETYNEQFF
>TRBJ2-1|many|TRBV7-2|.
TGTGCCAGCAGCTTTGGGTCCGGCGGGATACGCAATGAGCAGTTCTTC
CASSFGSGGIRNEQFF
>TRBJ1-1|.|TRBV7-2|.
TGTGCCAGCAGCGGAAGGACAGTCAGGATTGAAGCTTTCTTT
CASSGRTVRIEAFF
>TRBJ2-7|.|TRBV28|.
TGTGCCAGTAAAGGAGGGACACTTCGGATGAGCTCCTACGAGCAGTACTTT
CASKGGTLRMSSYEQYF
>TRBJ2-1|many|TRBV7-2|.
TGTGCCAGCAGCCCGGATACAGGGAATGAGCAGTTCTTC
CASSPDTGNEQFF
>TRBJ2-1|few|TRBV7-9|TRBD2
TGTGCCAGCAGCTTAACCACTAGCGGGAGTCGGAATGAGCAGTTCTTC
CASSLTTSGSRNEQFF
>TRBJ2-3|many|TRBV7-9|TRBD2
TGTGCCAGCAGCCCCCGGCTCTGGACTAGCAGGAGCACAGATACGCAGTATTTT
CASSPRLWTSRSTDTQYF
>TRBJ1-1|.|TRBV4-1|.
TGCGCCAGCAGCCAAGATGGGGCACGAAACACTGAAGCTTTCTTT
CASSQDGARNTEAFF
>TRBJ2-2|.|TRBV29-1|.
TGCAGCGTTGAGTCGGCGGGCAACACCGGGGAGCTGTTTTTT
CSVESAGNTGELFF
>TRBJ2-5|few|TRBV2|.
TGTGCCAGCAGCCGGGACTTAAACCAAGAGACCCAGTACTTC
CASSRDLNQETQYF
>TRBJ2-7|.|TRBV7-2|TRBD1
TGTGCCAGCAGCTTTGACAGGGGGTCGGACGAGCAGTACTTC
CASSFDRGSDEQYF
>TRBJ1-2|.|TRBV6-6|.
TGTGCCAGCAGACCCGGGAGGGGACAACATGGCTACACCTTC
CASRPGRGQHGYTF
>TRBJ2-5|.|TRBV7-6|.
TGTGCCAGCAGCCCAAATCCCGGACCGGAGACCCAGTACTTC
CASSPNPGPETQYF
>TRBJ2-2|.|TRBV11-2|TRBD2
TGTGCCAGCAGCTTAAAGACTAGCGGGAGATTCTTCGGGGAGCTGTTTTTT
CASSLKTSGRFFGELFF
>TRBJ2-2|few|TRBV10-3|.
TGTGCCATCAGTGTGGTGGGCCTTAACACCGGGGAGCTGTTTTTT
CAISVVGLNTGELFF
>TRBJ2-5|.|TRBV4-1|TRBD1
TGCGCCAGCAGCCAAGTAGTGGACAGGGAGACCCAGTACTTC
CASSQVVDRETQYF
>TRBJ2-1|.|TRBV19|.
TGTGCCAGTAGCCGACTAGTATCCTACAATGAGCAGTTCTTC
CASSRLVSYNEQFF
>TRBJ2-7|few|TRBV5-5|TRBD2
TGTGCCAGCAGCTTCGGGAGGTCCTACGAGCAGTACTTC
CASSFGRSYEQYF
>TRBJ2-7|.|TRBV4-1|.
TGCGCCAGCAGCCAAGATGGCCACGAGCAGTACTTC
CASSQDGHEQYF
>TRBJ2-3|.|TRBV10-3|TRBD2
TGTGCCTCAGGGCGGCTAGCGGAAAAGTCGGATACGCAGTATTTT
CASGRLAEKSDTQYF
>TRBJ2-1|few|TRBV6-2/TRBV6-3|.
TGTGCCAGCAGTCTGCGGGGCCGCCGAAACCAGTTCTTC
CASSLRGRRNQFF
>TRBJ2-5|few|TRBV7-6|.
TGTGCCAGCAGCTCCACACTAGTTCAAGAGACCCAGTACTTC
CASSSTLVQETQYF
>TRBJ1-1|many|TRBV7-2|.
TGTGCCAGCAGCTTAGCGGCTGGGGGTCACACTGAAGCTTTCTTT
CASSLAAGGHTEAFF
>TRBJ1-5|.|TRBV4-3|.
TGCGCCAGCAGCCAAGATTGGGGGGTTTCTCAGCCCCAGCATTTT
CASSQDWGVSQPQHF